This T cell receptor beta chain was observed in a study of regulatory T cells in long-lasting Graves disease (dated by TCRdb to the early 2020s). Concerning the study at large: Patients with newly diagnosed Graves' disease had been on antithyroid drugs for under 3 months. A total of 35 or so samples underwent TCR sequencing: around 13 from persistent and 20 from newly diagnosed Graves' disease patients. The study was registered as a clinical trial and conducted in China. Persistent Graves' disease patients were compared with newly diagnosed Graves' disease patients by peripheral blood TCR sequencing and RNA sequencing.

This clonotype came up a few times. What this receptor recognizes is not known. Qualities for individual bases were not recorded, and no much larger clone is one base off. The full study reports these points: Persistent disease showed preferential use of TRBV28, TRBJ1-2 and TRBJ2-5, whereas newly diagnosed disease favored TRBV20-1 and TRBJ2-1. Sequencing and analysis were limited to the TCR beta chain. Lower TCR Shannon entropy and fewer highly expanded clones were observed in persistent Graves' disease patients than in newly diagnosed patients, which suggested clonal expansion. As a limitation, the authors acknowledged that the small sample size may reduce accuracy. A larger number of public clonotypes was shared among persistent patients (about 2,700) than among newly diagnosed patients (approximately 930). Peripheral blood alone was examined, since thyroid tissue, which constituted the primary lesion, could not be accessed.

The time point label here, explained by the study, means: newly diagnosed GD, antithyroid drugs for less than 3 months. RNA was extracted from PBMCs in TRIzol for both TCR sequencing and RNA sequencing. Graves' disease was diagnosed according to American Thyroid Association guidelines. The patients came from an endocrinology department in Xi'an, China. Each patient gave 7 to 9.5 milliliters of peripheral blood, collected in an EDTA anticoagulant tube. Ficoll Paque Plus density gradient separation was used to isolate PBMCs, and no further T cell sorting was done. RNA quality was checked with an Agilent 2100 Bioanalyzer and agarose gel, and concentration with a NanoDrop 2000. Library preparation employed multiplex PCR. Reads for this sample came from an Illumina HiSeq 4000. CDR3 regions were amplified by Arm-PCR with iRepertoire HTBI primers to construct TCR beta libraries. Before sequencing, the PCR products went through gel purification. On the authors' methods: Gene usage analysis of CDR3 amino acid clonotypes used the 62 TRBV and some 15 TRBJ segments found across samples. COPE and FqMerger were used to merge filtered high-quality paired reads into contigs. Contigs were aligned with BLAST to IMGT TRBV, TRBD and TRBJ reference genes, and CDR3 was defined per IMGT. Highly expanded clones were defined as clonotypes with a frequency above 0.1%. Shannon entropy was used to measure repertoire diversity, and the Gini coefficient was used to measure V-J evenness. Clonotypes shared by more than one individual were considered public. Using fastp trimming at Q25 and MiXCR clonotype assembly, TCRdb reanalyzed the public sequencing data and kept in-frame beta chains. Each record represents a unique CDR3 protein, reported with the most common genes and DNA among its rows. TCRdb, not the authors, supplied the V and J calls. The sample table holds approximately 210,000 distinct CDR3 sequences, of which around 18% were seen once. The leading ten clones occupy roughly a fifth of the sample.

Via the germline V gene (reference sequence), CDR1 is GTSNPN and CDR2 SVGIG. The junction shows trimming of 0 bases on V and 5 bases on J, and the gene matches do not reach 12 bases of it. CDR3 length: 16 amino acids, cysteine to phenylalanine. Of all the DNA, just the CDR3 is kept, 48 bases in frame from base 1. The clonotype originates from a female donor with Graves disease. The sample here was peripheral blood mononuclear cells (PBMCs), taken at new diagnosis, from a patient treated with antithyroid drugs. The chain is encoded by TRBV30 joined to TRBJ2-5, and 7 junction bases match TRBD2. The nucleotide sequence reads TGTGCCTGGAGTGTGGGAGTTGGCGGGGGAAGGGAGACCCAGTACTTC. It is translated as CAWSVGVGGGRETQYF.